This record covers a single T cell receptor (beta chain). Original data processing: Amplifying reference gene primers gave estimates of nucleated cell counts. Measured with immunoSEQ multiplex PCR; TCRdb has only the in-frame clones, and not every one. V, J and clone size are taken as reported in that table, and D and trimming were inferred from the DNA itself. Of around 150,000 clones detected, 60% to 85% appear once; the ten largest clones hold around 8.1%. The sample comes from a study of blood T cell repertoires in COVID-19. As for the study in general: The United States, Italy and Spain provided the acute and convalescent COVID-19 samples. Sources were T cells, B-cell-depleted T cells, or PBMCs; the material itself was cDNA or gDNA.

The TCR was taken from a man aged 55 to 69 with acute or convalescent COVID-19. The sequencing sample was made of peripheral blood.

CDR3 residues: CASSGTGDSPLHF. CDR3 DNA sequence: TGTGCCAGTAGTGGTACGGGGGATTCACCCCTCCACTTT. V gene TRBV19 combines with J gene TRBJ1-6; D may be TRBD1 (5 bases). The germline V gene has CDR1 LNHDA and CDR2 SQIVND (reference sequence). Deletions cut 5 bases from V and 8 bases from J, with 10 bases between. The CDR3 is 13 amino acids.